This T cell receptor beta chain derives from a study of post-analysis software for immune sequencing data. About the study: The study covered relapsing-remitting, secondary progressive and progressive-relapsing courses of multiple sclerosis. Broader study findings: About 5 TRBV segments appeared more often in patients than in controls, and TRBV5-6, TRBV5-1 and TRBV20-1 were among these.

Comments on this clonotype: Its antigen is as yet unknown.

cDNA libraries of TCR beta carried unique molecular identifiers. When about 1 to 11 million T cells were used, they gave some 540,000 cDNA molecules. Via MiXCR, TCRdb re-called the PCR reads, giving one row per CDR3 protein. The repertoire holds fewer than 850,000 distinct CDR3 sequences, with 30% as singletons. CDR1 is MNHEY and CDR2 is SMNVEV in the germline V gene (reference sequence). The V end lost 0 bases, the J end lost 5 bases, and 9 bases lay between the germline ends. CDR3 length: 14 amino acids. This TCR was sampled from a girl aged 5-17 years with multiple sclerosis. The genes are TRBV27 and TRBJ2-3, with D possibly TRBD2 on 6 matching bases. Sequences were obtained from blood. CDR3: CASSLSRRGDTQYF. The CDR3 nucleotides are TGTGCCAGCAGTTTATCCAGGCGGGGAGATACGCAGTATTTT.